The source of this T cell receptor (beta chain) is a study of T cells in Graves' hyperthyroidism and ophthalmopathy. The authors obtained PBMCs from over 7.5 ml of fresh peripheral blood. V lost 0 bases, J lost 5 bases, and 7 bases lay in between. The CDR3 is 14 residues long. Germline lookup yields CDR1 MNHEY and CDR2 SVGAGI. RNA transcripts yielded amplified TCR beta CDR3 regions. The TCR CDR3 first-round RT-PCR relied on the HTBI primer set. TCRdb redid the calling of the multiplex PCR reads with MiXCR, one entry per CDR3 protein. The data hold 330,000 or so distinct CDR3 sequences, with roughly 19% observed a single time. The sample holds many counts of this clonotype.

V gene TRBV6-5 combines with J gene TRBJ2-2; D unclear. The sequenced sample was blood. This clonotype was obtained from a man in his fifties with Graves' ophthalmopathy. This CDR3 is CASSYSWRTGELFF. CDR3 nucleotide sequence: TGTGCCAGCAGTTACTCCTGGCGGACCGGGGAGCTGTTTTTT.